The present entry profiles one T cell receptor beta chain with its context. Its antigen is currently unknown. The time point was: healthy volunteer bleed at 2 weeks. Unfractionated whole blood yielded the extracted total RNA. The data are from a study of human T cells and chemical hapten exposure. Study-level information: Across samples, TCR yields varied, mostly owing to small differences in pooled library volumes. Study findings and constraints: There was no change with DPC sensitization in TCRs above 1 in 1000 frequency.

V shed 3 bases and J shed 5 bases, with 14 bases lying between them. The germline gives CDR1 MDHEN, CDR2 SYDVKM. This CDR3 is 16 amino acids long. Within the library, unique molecular identifiers were attached to each individual cDNA molecule. Using its own MiXCR run on the RACE reads, TCRdb lists one record per CDR3 protein. The sample includes tens of thousands of distinct CDR3 sequences, about 8.6% seen only once; the top ten take 2.9%. The chain joins TRBV28 to TRBJ1-6, with D uncertain. The clonotype comes from a female donor in good health. Some clones in this sample may be carry-over from other donors' samples. Specimen: whole blood. The CDR3: CASSFAGDNDNSPLHF. CDR3 sequence (DNA): TGTGCCAGCAGTTTCGCTGGAGACAATGATAATTCACCCCTCCACTTT.